Given below is one T cell receptor (beta chain) in context. This clonotype occurred once. Its recognized antigen is unknown. No base quality values were provided; no much bigger clone lies one nucleotide off. For sequencing, an Illumina NovaSeq 6000 was employed. TCRalpha and TCRbeta cDNA libraries were constructed by 5'RACE with constant-segment primers, with sample barcodes and unique molecular identifiers being introduced. RNA was extracted from every sample with Trizol reagent. Libraries were amplified in two PCR steps, with a second sample barcode and Illumina TruSeq adapters added in the second step. Sequencing of the libraries was done on an Illumina NovaSeq, producing 2 x 150 bp paired-end reads. In the original analysis: Demultiplexing of reads and collapsing into UMI-guided consensus sequences were performed with migec v1.2.7. With mixcr v2.1.11, UMI consensuses were aligned to TRA and TRB V and J templates and assembled into clonotypes. Clonotypes were classified as expanded or contracted when called significant by both edgeR and NoisET, with noise models trained on biological replicates. For edgeR calls, a false discovery rate-adjusted p below 0.01 and a log2 fold-change threshold of 1 were applied. As an exploratory analysis of dynamics, PCA with hierarchical clustering was applied to max-normalized trajectories of the 1000 most abundant clonotypes. The CD4 or CD8 phenotype of responding clones was assigned using the separately sequenced CD4+ and CD8+ repertoires. In TCRdb, the public reads were trimmed at Q25 with fastp and aligned with MiXCR, with productive beta chains retained. For every CDR3 protein sequence, its rows merge into one entry that carries the most common genes and DNA. Clone size and V and J calls follow TCRdb, not the original study. The sample table contains around 470,000 distinct CDR3 sequences; only one count was recorded for 15% to 20% of them. Roughly 8.4% of the sample goes to the ten largest clones.

The sample is drawn from a study of T-cell memory formation after mild COVID-19 (TCRdb year 2021). With regard to the full study: Most TCR sequence clusters were specific to one of the two donors. In a couple of donors, T-cell clones that expanded and contracted after mild COVID-19 were tracked by sequencing TCRalpha and TCRbeta repertoires over time. The cohort was made up of two young adult volunteers, one female and one male, who were previously healthy.

V has 4 bases trimmed and J has 7 bases trimmed; junction bases matching no gene number 10. Including cysteine and phenylalanine, the CDR3 has 16 amino acids. This entry keeps only the CDR3 DNA: 48 bases, framed from base 1. Per the germline V gene (reference sequence), SEHNR is the CDR1 and FQNEAQ is the CDR2. Study-wide findings and limitations: Contracting CD4+ clones were found mainly in CM and EM memory subsets, while CD8+ clones were enriched in EMRA. The study covered only a couple of mild cases, and larger cohorts including severe cases with pre-infection samples were considered necessary. The detection of some responding clones in pre-infection memory suggests that pre-existing cross-reactive memory T cells joined the SARS-CoV-2 response. Whether the second-wave clones peaking on day 37 were SARS-CoV-2 specific was not confirmed. From day 15 to 85, contracting clones showed balanced CD4/CD8 phenotypes, whereas a second wave of clones that expanded from day 15 to 37 leaned towards CD4+.

Ficoll-Paque density gradient centrifugation was the method used to isolate PBMCs. Sequences were obtained from PBMCs or a T cell subset sorted from them (not recorded which). The sequence came from an adult woman who had mild COVID-19 (a few samples of this study predate the infection). The sample titles of this study are shuffled in the database, so cell type and time point are left out; the donor was told from shared clones. The V and J genes are TRBV7-9 and TRBJ2-1; a stretch of 10 junction bases matches TRBD2. This receptor carries the CDR3 CASSYRLAGGTNEQFF. The sequenced DNA is TGTGCCAGCAGCTACCGGTTAGCGGGAGGAACAAATGAGCAGTTCTTC.